This T cell receptor (beta chain) is drawn from a study of T cells in Graves' hyperthyroidism and ophthalmopathy. Only a few counts were recorded for this clonotype. Looked up from germline, CDR1 is SQVTM and CDR2 is ANQGSEA. V was clipped by 1 base and J by 5 bases, with 12 bases between them. The CDR3 is made up of 14 amino acids. Amplified TCR beta CDR3 regions came from RNA transcripts. TCR CDR3 regions were first amplified by RT-PCR with HTBI primers. TCRdb reanalysed the multiplex PCR reads using MiXCR and keeps one entry per CDR3 protein. This sample has 300,000 to 400,000 distinct CDR3 sequences, with 15% to 20% found just once.

The source of this sequence is a woman in her 50s with Graves' hyperthyroidism. This chain connects TRBV29-1 to TRBJ2-1, with D perhaps TRBD1 or TRBD2 (6 bases each). Sequencing was carried out using blood. The CDR3 reads CSVEGGASDNEQFF. In nucleotides, the CDR3 is TGCAGCGTTGAAGGGGGGGCTAGTGACAATGAGCAGTTCTTC.